These 14 T cell receptor beta chains originate from one sample sequenced in a study of control samples from healthy donors and cancer patients. Clones were read by immunoSEQ multiplex PCR, and TCRdb kept only the in-frame ones, dropping some. Here the sample spans 110,000 to 150,000 clones, around nine tenths being singletons. Sequenced material: blood. The receptor source for this set is a man aged 25 to 40 in good health.

The chain joins TRBV11-3 to TRBJ2-1; unclear D gene. The length of the CDR3 is 14 residues. CDR1 is SGHNT, CDR2 YENEEA, per germline. Between the trimmed V and J ends, which lost 2 bases and 7 bases, there was a span of 12 bases. This CDR3 is CASSLRAVLNEQFF. CDR3 nucleotide sequence: TGTGCCAGCAGCTTACGGGCCGTCCTAAATGAGCAGTTCTTC.

This clone has only a few counts. The chain uses TRBV7-2 and TRBJ2-5, with a weak D call TRBD1 (6 bases). V was cut by 3 bases and J by 1 base, with 9 bases left in between. The CDR3 loop spans 14 amino acids. Germline-derived CDR1 and CDR2 are SGHTA and FQGNSA. The CDR3 sequence is CASSFIRGQETQYF. The CDR3 nucleotides read TGTGCCAGCAGCTTTATCAGGGGCCAAGAGACCCAGTACTTC.

The chain recombines TRBV2 with TRBJ1-1, with D unclear. CDR3 size: 14 residues. CDR1 SNHLY and CDR2 FYNNEI come from the germline V gene. Trimming stripped 6 bases from V and 0 bases from J, with 11 bases between. The CDR3 protein is CASRKGQMNTEAFF. CDR3 DNA: TGTGCCAGCAGAAAAGGCCAGATGAACACTGAAGCTTTCTTT.

This clone was counted a single time. The rearrangement joins TRBV9 to TRBJ1-5; weak D call: TRBD1 (5 bases). Germline assignment: CDR1 SGDLS and CDR2 YYNGEE. This CDR3 region has 15 residues. The germline V and J ends were trimmed by 0 bases and 0 bases, with 7 bases remaining between them. The CDR3 is CASSVGGNSNQPQHF. In DNA, the CDR3 is TGTGCCAGCAGCGTAGGGGGGAATAGCAATCAGCCCCAGCATTTT.

The rearrangement links TRBV28 to TRBJ2-7; D perhaps matches TRBD2 (5 bases). In germline, CDR1 is MDHEN, CDR2 SYDVKM. V gave up 5 bases and J gave up 4 bases, with 12 bases separating them. This CDR3 has 13 amino acids. The CDR3 spells CASSTLVLYEQYF. The CDR3 nucleotides read TGTGCCAGCAGTACACTAGTTTTGTACGAGCAGTACTTC.

The V call is TRBV29-1, the J call TRBJ1-4; a weak D match, TRBD1 (5 bases). V lost 5 bases and J lost 7, with 14 bases in between. The CDR3 spans 13 residues. From germline, CDR1 is SQVTM and CDR2 ANQGSEA. The CDR3 nucleotides are TGCAGCGTTCTGGCGCGGGGGTCTGAAAAACTGTTTTTT. It yields the protein CSVLARGSEKLFF.

V is TRBV15 and J is TRBJ2-1; 16 bases map to TRBD2. The germline V gene encodes CDR1 LNHNV and CDR2 YYDKDF (reference sequence). The length of the CDR3 is 19 residues. V dropped 0 bases and J dropped 7; count of bases not matched to a gene: 9. The CDR3 protein is CATSRDRGLAGGLLNEQFF. CDR3 coding DNA: TGTGCCACCAGCAGAGATCGGGGACTAGCGGGAGGGCTCTTGAATGAGCAGTTCTTC.

This sequence joins TRBV18 and TRBJ2-5; TRBD1 agrees at 8 bases. V lost 3 bases, J lost 6 bases, and 6 bases stayed unmatched. This CDR3 contains 14 residues. The germline V gene encodes CDR1 KGHSH and CDR2 LQKENI. The CDR3 DNA sequence: TGTGCCAGCTCACCGCAGGGGGCTATGAAGACCCAGTACTTC. Residues: CASSPQGAMKTQYF.

This sequence joins TRBV7-6 and TRBJ2-7; 12 nucleotides line up with TRBD2. This CDR3 is 14 amino acids long. Germline V gene lookup returns CDR1 SGHVS and CDR2 FNYEAQ. The V segment lost 3 bases and the J segment 7 bases; nucleotides outside the gene matches: 4. This chain's CDR3 is CASSFRLAGVEQYF. The CDR3 coding sequence is TGTGCCAGCAGCTTTCGACTAGCGGGAGTTGAGCAGTACTTC.

This chain connects TRBV3-1 (or the pseudogene TRBV3-2) to TRBJ2-3, with D tentatively TRBD1 (5 bases). The CDR3 spans 16 residues. Germline lookup yields CDR1 LGHDT and CDR2 YNNKEL (reference sequence). V lost 4 bases to trimming and J lost 0 bases, with 14 bases between them. For the CDR3, the DNA is TGTGCCAGCAGCCCTCTTTGGGGCCTTAGCACAGATACGCAGTATTTT. Translated, it gives CASSPLWGLSTDTQYF.

The chain couples TRBV19 to TRBJ1-5, with D unclear. In germline, CDR1 is LNHDA, CDR2 SQIVND (reference sequence). The CDR3 has 15 residues. Trimming shortened V by 5 bases and J by 0 bases, and 11 bases separated the two germline ends. CDR3: CASSSRRYSNQPQHF. CDR3 in DNA: TGTGCCAGTAGTTCTCGCAGATATAGCAATCAGCCCCAGCATTTT.

The rearrangement uses TRBV7-8 and TRBJ2-7; D possibly corresponds to TRBD2 (5 bases). CDR3 size: 14 residues. Germline V CDR1 and CDR2: SGHVS, FQNEAQ. V lost 4 bases and J 7 bases, leaving 17 bases between the germline ends. The CDR3 coding sequence is TGTGCCAGCAGCTCCCGCCTAGATGGGAGTGAGCAGTACTTC. Translating gives CASSSRLDGSEQYF.

CDR3 sequence: CASSYGVYSNQPQHF. The CDR3 DNA reads TGCGCCAGCTCATATGGGGTATATAGCAATCAGCCCCAGCATTTT. The chain carries TRBV10-1 and TRBJ1-5; no clear D. The CDR3 sequence is 15 residues long. With 8 bases removed from V and 0 bases from J, the gap between germline ends came to 14 bases. Germline-derived CDR1 and CDR2 are WNHNN and SYGVQD (reference sequence).

The chain employs TRBV28 and TRBJ1-2; D not certain. Trimming left V 4 bases short and J 3 bases short, with 15 bases between. Germline-derived CDR1 and CDR2 are MDHEN and SYDVKM. The CDR3 is 15 amino acids. The CDR3 coding sequence is TGTGCCAGCAGTTCAATCAAGGGCATAGACTATGGCTACACCTTC. This gives the protein CASSSIKGIDYGYTF.